This entry lists 16 T cell receptor beta chains sequenced from one sample in a study of shared clonotypes between healthy human individuals (dated by TCRdb to 2020 to 2021). For the CD8 naive samples, CD45RO-negative cells were positively selected for CCR7, yielding a CD45RA+CCR7+ population from which TemRA cells were excluded. The library came from the immunoSEQ multiplex PCR assay. Imported from immuneACCESS, the table was reduced by TCRdb to in-frame sequences with V and J called. These copies leave out some clones; in studies compared against another copy, an unresolved V gene accounts for under half, and the cause of the remainder is not known. The sample yields about 2.2 million clones; 80% to 95% were counted once. The ten largest make up about 1.7% of the sample. Sequencing input: naive CD8+ T cells from PBMCs. The cell subset or site label for this specimen denotes: CD45RA+CCR7+. These receptors were collected from a man between 18 and 35 years old in good health. Some clones in this sample may be carry-over from other donors' samples.

V is TRBV7-2 and J is TRBJ1-2, with D possibly TRBD1 on 6 matching bases. The CDR3 runs 16 residues. V lost 0 bases and J 2 bases, leaving 13 bases between the germline ends. The V gene's germline CDR1 is SGHTA and CDR2 FQGNSA. CDR3 sequence: CASSLAPGGPNYGYTF. CDR3 coding DNA: TGTGCCAGCAGCTTAGCGCCCGGGGGGCCAAACTATGGCTACACCTTC. Drawing the rest from reference TRBV7-2 and TRBJ1-2, the complete variable domain is GAGVSQSPSNKVTEKGKDVELRCDPISGHTALYWYRQSLGQGLEFLIYFQGNSAPDKSGLPSDRFSAERTGGSVSTLTIQRTQQEDSAVYLCASSLAPGGPNYGYTFGSGTRLTVV.

The chain recombines TRBV5-6 with TRBJ2-4, with 9 bases identical to TRBD1. Germline loops: CDR1 SGHDT, CDR2 YYEEEE. The CDR3 extends over 13 amino acids. V lost 4 bases, J lost 6 bases, and 2 bases stayed unmatched. The CDR3 DNA sequence: TGTGCCAGCAGCCTGGGACAGGGAAACATTCAGTACTTC. As protein: CASSLGQGNIQYF.

With respect to this clone: The sample has other DNA sequences that encode this CDR3 too. The chain is built from TRBV5-6 and TRBJ1-5; D remains unclear. CDR1 is SGHDT, CDR2 YYEEEE, per germline. V was trimmed by 0 bases and J by 2 bases, leaving 6 bases between them. CDR3 size: 14 residues. CDR3 bases: TGTGCCAGCAGCTTGGGGTACGGCAATCAGCCCCAGCATTTT. Its translation is CASSLGYGNQPQHF.

The chain joins TRBV27 to TRBJ2-3, with D hard to call. This CDR3 region has 16 residues. Germline V gene sequence: CDR1 MNHEY, CDR2 SMNVEV (reference sequence). Trimming left V 0 bases short and J 0 bases short, with 10 bases between. The CDR3 DNA reads as TGTGCCAGCAGTTTATCAGAGACACTAAGCACAGATACGCAGTATTTT. Protein sequence: CASSLSETLSTDTQYF.

Here the CDR3 reads CASSEAQDRAYNEQFF. In DNA, the CDR3 is TGTGCCAGCAGTGAAGCGCAGGACAGGGCATACAATGAGCAGTTCTTC. The chain has TRBV2 and TRBJ2-1; TRBD1 aligns across 8 bases. Looked up from germline, CDR1 is SNHLY and CDR2 is FYNNEI. CDR3 size: 16 residues. V trimming: 0 bases; J trimming: 4 bases; junction bases outside the gene matches: 5. The variable domain in full, completed from reference TRBV2 and TRBJ2-1, reads EPEVTQTPSHQVTQMGQEVILRCVPISNHLYFYWYRQILGQKVEFLVSFYNNEISEKSEIFDDQFSVERPDGSNFTLKIRSTKLEDSAMYFCASSEAQDRAYNEQFFGPGTRLTVL.

The rearrangement uses TRBV28 and TRBJ2-7; TRBD2 might be the D (6 bases). Germline loops: CDR1 MDHEN, CDR2 SYDVKM. The CDR3 sequence is 13 residues long. V shed 10 bases and J shed 3 bases, with 16 bases lying between them. The CDR3 loop reads CATRASVGYEQYF. CDR3 bases: TGTGCCACTCGGGCTAGCGTTGGCTACGAGCAGTACTTC. Variable domain in full (rest from reference TRBV28 and TRBJ2-7): DVKVTQSSRYLVKRTGEKVFLECVQDMDHENMFWYRQDPGLGLRLIYFSYDVKMKEKGDIPEGYSVSREKKERFSLILESASTNQTSMYLCATRASVGYEQYFGPGTRLTVT.

The genes are TRBV4-1 and TRBJ1-2; no clear D gene. V lost 1 base, J lost 4 bases, and 10 bases lay in between. The CDR3 covers 14 residues. CDR1 is MGHRA and CDR2 is YSYEKL in the germline V gene. The CDR3 sequence: CASSQVGIGYGYTF. The CDR3 DNA follows: TGCGCCAGCAGCCAAGTCGGGATAGGCTATGGCTACACCTTC.

The V gene is TRBV27, the J gene TRBJ1-1; 7 positions match TRBD1. The J segment lost 11 bases and the V segment lost 3 bases, leaving 12 bases of the junction unmatched. Per the germline V gene, CDR1 is MNHEY and CDR2 is SMNVEV (reference sequence). The CDR3 is 14 amino acids. The CDR3 loop reads CASSLRGGGAVAFF. The DNA of the CDR3 is TGTGCCAGCAGTTTGCGGGGAGGGGGCGCGGTGGCTTTCTTT.

Turning to this clone: Distinct nucleotide sequences in the sample also encode this CDR3. J is TRBJ2-6 and V is TRBV6-5; no firm D call. V gave up 0 bases and J gave up 4 bases, with 1 base separating them. The CDR3 is 13 amino acids. Germline values: CDR1 MNHEY, CDR2 SVGAGI. The CDR3 bases are TGTGCCAGCAGTTACTCGGGGGCCAACGTCCTGACTTTC. The encoded protein is CASSYSGANVLTF.

The chain combines TRBV6-5 with TRBJ2-7; TRBD1 matches 9 bases. Germline V gene sequence: CDR1 MNHEY, CDR2 SVGAGI. This CDR3 has 15 amino acids. V was pared by 2 bases and J by 6 bases, with 8 bases of the junction left unmatched. CDR3 loop: CASSYNPGQGSEQYF. In nucleotides, the CDR3 is TGTGCCAGCAGTTACAACCCGGGACAGGGTTCCGAGCAGTACTTC.

J is TRBJ1-5 and V is TRBV5-5, with 7 positions matching TRBD1. CDR3 length: 16 residues. The germline V gene encodes CDR1 SGHKS and CDR2 YYEKEE (reference sequence). The ends lost 2 bases at V and 3 bases at J; junction bases unmatched: 8. CDR3 DNA: TGTGCCAGCAGCTTACAAGGGGGCTGGTTCAATCAGCCCCAGCATTTT. Residues: CASSLQGGWFNQPQHF.

This chain links TRBV9 with TRBJ1-1, with D possibly TRBD1 on 6 matching bases. Trimming removed 3 bases from V and 0 bases from J, with 9 bases in between. This CDR3 has 14 residues. The germline V gene has CDR1 SGDLS and CDR2 YYNGEE. The CDR3 DNA reads as TGTGCCAGCAGCGAGGGGGACCTGAACACTGAAGCTTTCTTT. This encodes CASSEGDLNTEAFF.

The chain is built from TRBV7-2 and TRBJ2-7; a weak D match, TRBD2 (6 bases). V shed 8 bases and J shed 2 bases, with 19 bases lying between them. The CDR3 contains 15 residues. The germline CDR1 and CDR2 sequences are SGHTA and FQGNSA. CDR3 nucleotide sequence: TGTGCCAGCGGCCCCGGGGCTAGCGCTACCTACGAGCAGTACTTC. Residues: CASGPGASATYEQYF.

This chain uses TRBV30 with TRBJ2-1, with TRBD1 matching 9 bases. V was clipped by 2 bases and J by 15 bases; unmatched bases: 5. Germline V gene data show CDR1 as GTSNPN and CDR2 as SVGIG (reference sequence). The CDR3 is 11 amino acids. The CDR3 sequence: CAWSPGTGSFF. In DNA form, the CDR3 reads TGTGCCTGGAGTCCCGGGACAGGGTCGTTCTTC.

In this sample, this clone turned up once. This chain uses TRBV28 with TRBJ2-7; 12 nucleotides align to TRBD1. Germline assignment: CDR1 MDHEN and CDR2 SYDVKM. V lost 4 bases to trimming and J lost 6 bases; unmatched junction nucleotides: 7. This CDR3 spans 15 amino acids. The CDR3 DNA reads as TGTGCCAGCAGTTCCACGGGGACAGGGGGCGGCGAGCAGTACTTC. Protein sequence: CASSSTGTGGGEQYF.

The chain employs TRBV28 and TRBJ1-2, with 8 bases identical to TRBD1. Germline V CDR1 and CDR2: MDHEN, SYDVKM. Trimming took 5 bases from V and 1 from J; bases not matched to a gene: 3. The CDR3 is 14 residues long. The CDR3 here is CASSHRGDNYGYTF. Here the CDR3 DNA reads TGTGCCAGCAGTCACAGGGGGGATAACTATGGCTACACCTTC.